This T cell receptor beta chain stems from a study of blood T cells in healthy people across ages. From germline, CDR1 is SGHRS and CDR2 YFSETQ. The J segment lost 7 bases and the V segment lost 4 bases, leaving 9 bases of the junction unmatched. The CDR3 is made up of 16 amino acids. Study-wide points: A strong correlation was seen between TCR beta diversity and naive T cell percentage. The long-lived group displayed more naive CD4+ cells, plus higher diversity, than the aged donors did.

For the second PCR, which ran for roughly 6 to 11 cycles, a sample-barcoded 5' primer and a J-beta primer mix were used. In TCRdb, the 5' RACE reads were re-called with MiXCR into one record per CDR3 protein. The table includes about 770,000 distinct CDR3 sequences, around two fifths detected once. A note on this clonotype: Its antigen is not known.

Sequenced material: blood. This receptor was identified in a man aged 60 to 69 in good health. The chain joins TRBV5-1 to TRBJ2-1; 12 bases map to TRBD2. In DNA, the CDR3 is TGCGCCAGCAGCCCTCGCCTAGCGGGAGGGAGTAATGAGCAGTTCTTC. Translating gives CASSPRLAGGSNEQFF. The variable domain in full, with the rest retrieved from reference TRBV5-1 and TRBJ2-1, is KAGVTQTPRYLIKTRGQQVTLSCSPISGHRSVSWYQQTPGQGLQFLFEYFSETQRNKGNFPGRFSGRQFSNSRSEMNVSTLELGDSALYLCASSPRLAGGSNEQFFGPGTRLTVL.